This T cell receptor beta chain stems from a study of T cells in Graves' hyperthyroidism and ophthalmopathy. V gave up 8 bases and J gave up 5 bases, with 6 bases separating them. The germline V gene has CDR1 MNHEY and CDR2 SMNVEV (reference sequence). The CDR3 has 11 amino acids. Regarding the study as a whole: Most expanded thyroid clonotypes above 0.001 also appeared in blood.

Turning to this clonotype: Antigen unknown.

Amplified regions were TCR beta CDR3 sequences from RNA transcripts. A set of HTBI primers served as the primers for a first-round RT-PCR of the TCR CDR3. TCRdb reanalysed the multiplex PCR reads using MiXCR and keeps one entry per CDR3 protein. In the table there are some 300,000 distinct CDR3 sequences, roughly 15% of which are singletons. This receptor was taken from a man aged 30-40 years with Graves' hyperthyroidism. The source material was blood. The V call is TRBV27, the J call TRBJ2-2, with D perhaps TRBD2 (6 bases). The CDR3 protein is CASGGTGELFF. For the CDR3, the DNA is TGTGCCAGCGGGGGGACCGGGGAGCTGTTTTTT.